This T cell receptor (beta chain) was retrieved from a study of blood T cell repertoires in COVID-19. TCRdb keeps only in-frame clones here, not all; method: immunoSEQ multiplex PCR. The sample holds about 190,000 clones, about four fifths seen once. The CDR3 length is 16 residues. The germline CDR1 and CDR2 sequences are SGHTS and YDEGEE. Trimming shortened V by 6 bases and J by 2 bases, and 17 bases separated the two germline ends. The TCR was taken from an elderly woman with active or convalescent COVID-19. This chain connects TRBV5-8 to TRBJ2-2, with D perhaps TRBD2 (5 bases). The specimen sequenced was peripheral blood. CDR3 sequence: CASIRSSDFNTGELFF. As DNA, the CDR3 is TGTGCCAGCATCAGGTCCTCGGACTTCAACACCGGGGAGCTGTTTTTT.